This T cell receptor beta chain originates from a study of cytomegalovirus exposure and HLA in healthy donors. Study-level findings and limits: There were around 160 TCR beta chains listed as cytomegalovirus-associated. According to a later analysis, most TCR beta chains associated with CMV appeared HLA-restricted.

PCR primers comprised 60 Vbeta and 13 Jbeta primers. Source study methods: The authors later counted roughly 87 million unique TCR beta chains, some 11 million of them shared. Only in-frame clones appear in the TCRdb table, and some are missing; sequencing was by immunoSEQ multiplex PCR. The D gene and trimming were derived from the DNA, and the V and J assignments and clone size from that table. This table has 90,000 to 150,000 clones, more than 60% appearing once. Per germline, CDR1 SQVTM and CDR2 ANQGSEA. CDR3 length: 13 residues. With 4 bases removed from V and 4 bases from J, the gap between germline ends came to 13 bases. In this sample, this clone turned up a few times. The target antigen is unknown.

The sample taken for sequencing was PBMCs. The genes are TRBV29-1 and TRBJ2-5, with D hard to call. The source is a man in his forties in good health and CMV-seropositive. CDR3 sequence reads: CSVGGSLAETQYF. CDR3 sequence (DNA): TGCAGCGTTGGTGGCTCATTGGCAGAGACCCAGTACTTC.